One T cell receptor (beta chain) is described in this entry. Clones were sequenced by immunoSEQ multiplex PCR, and TCRdb holds only the in-frame ones, with some missing. The sample includes some 77,000 clones, 93% of them seen just once. This record comes from a study of T cell changes during pregnancy in multiple sclerosis. This specimen consisted of peripheral blood, obtained after pregnancy. This TCR was sampled from a female donor in good health, enrolled as a control in a pregnancy study.

The CDR3 loop reads CASSLEPGDTQYF. The CDR3 bases are TGTGCCAGCAGCTTAGAACCAGGGGATACGCAGTATTTT. The chain is built from TRBV7-9 and TRBJ2-3, with TRBD1 as a possible D gene (5 bases). The ends were cut back, 1 base at V and 6 bases at J, with 8 bases in the middle. Germline CDR1 is SEHNR and CDR2 is FQNEAQ (reference sequence). The CDR3 extends over 13 amino acids. Variable domain in full (rest from reference TRBV7-9 and TRBJ2-3): DTGVSQNPRHKITKRGQNVTFRCDPISEHNRLYWYRQTLGQGPEFLTYFQNEAQLEKSRLLSDRFSAERPKGSFSTLEIQRTEQGDSAMYLCASSLEPGDTQYFGPGTRLTVL.